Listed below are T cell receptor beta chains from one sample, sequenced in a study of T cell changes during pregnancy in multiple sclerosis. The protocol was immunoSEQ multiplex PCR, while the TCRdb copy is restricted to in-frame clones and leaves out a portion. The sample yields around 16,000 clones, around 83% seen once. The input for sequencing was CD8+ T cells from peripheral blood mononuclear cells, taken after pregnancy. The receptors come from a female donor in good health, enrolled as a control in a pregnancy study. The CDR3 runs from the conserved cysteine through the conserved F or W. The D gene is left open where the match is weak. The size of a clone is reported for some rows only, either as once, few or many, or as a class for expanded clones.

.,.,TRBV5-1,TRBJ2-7,CASSLTPSAGNEQYF,TGCGCCAGCAGCCTCACACCCTCGGCGGGGAACGAGCAGTACTTC
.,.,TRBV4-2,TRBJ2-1,CASSLRGSENEQFF,TGTGCCAGCAGTCTTAGGGGATCTGAAAATGAGCAGTTCTTC
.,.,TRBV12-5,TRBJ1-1,CASGRMNTEAFF,TGTGCTAGTGGGCGGATGAACACTGAAGCTTTCTTT
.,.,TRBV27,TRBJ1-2,CASSLTGDNYGYTF,TGTGCCAGCAGTTTGACAGGCGATAACTATGGCTACACCTTC
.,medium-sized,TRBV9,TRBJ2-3,CASSVEAGPDTQYF,TGTGCCAGCAGCGTAGAGGCGGGGCCAGATACGCAGTATTTT
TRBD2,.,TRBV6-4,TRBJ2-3,CASSDSSGGATQYF,TGTGCCAGCAGTGACTCTAGCGGGGGGGCTACGCAGTATTTT
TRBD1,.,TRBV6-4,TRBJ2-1,CASSYPGQGDSYNEQFF,TGTGCCAGCAGTTACCCGGGACAGGGGGACTCCTACAATGAGCAGTTCTTC
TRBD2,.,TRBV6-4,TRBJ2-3,CASSEEGQGGADTQYF,TGTGCCAGCAGTGAAGAGGGGCAGGGAGGGGCAGATACGCAGTATTTT
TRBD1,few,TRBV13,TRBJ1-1,CASSLEGGPTEAFF,TGTGCCAGCAGCTTAGAAGGGGGCCCCACTGAAGCTTTCTTT
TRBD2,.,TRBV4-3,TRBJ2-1,CASSQEPTGGPNEQFF,TGCGCCAGCAGCCAAGAGCCGACGGGGGGGCCTAATGAGCAGTTCTTC
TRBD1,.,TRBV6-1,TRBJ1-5,CASSGDRLRKNQPQHF,TGTGCCAGCAGTGGGGACAGGTTGAGAAAGAATCAGCCCCAGCATTTT
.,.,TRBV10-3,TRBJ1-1,CASRENTEAFF,TGTGCCTCCAGGGAAAACACTGAAGCTTTCTTT
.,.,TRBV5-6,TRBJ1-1,CASSWGGQFEAFF,TGTGCCAGCAGCTGGGGGGGGCAGTTTGAAGCTTTCTTT
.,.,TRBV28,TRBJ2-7,CASSYGVIGGGGYEQYF,TGTGCCAGCAGTTATGGGGTAATAGGAGGGGGCGGGTACGAGCAGTACTTC
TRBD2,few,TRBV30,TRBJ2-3,CAWSPPGLAGSDTQYF,TGTGCCTGGAGTCCCCCGGGACTAGCGGGTTCAGATACGCAGTATTTT
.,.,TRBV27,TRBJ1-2,CASSPRAGAHEGNYGYTF,TGTGCCAGCAGTCCCCGGGCGGGGGCCCATGAAGGAAACTATGGCTACACCTTC
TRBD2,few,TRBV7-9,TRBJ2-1,CASSIRTSGRLGQQFF,TGTGCCAGCAGTATTCGGACTAGCGGGAGGTTAGGTCAGCAGTTCTTC
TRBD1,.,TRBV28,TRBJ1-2,CASSLSRQGAKGYTF,TGTGCCAGCAGTTTAAGCCGACAGGGGGCGAAGGGCTACACCTTC
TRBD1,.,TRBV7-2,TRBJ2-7,CASSLEPAGGVEQYF,TGTGCCAGCAGCTTAGAGCCCGCAGGGGGTGTCGAGCAGTACTTC
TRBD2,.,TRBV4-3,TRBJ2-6,CASSQSSGSGANVLTF,TGCGCCAGCAGCCAATCTAGCGGTTCTGGGGCCAACGTCCTGACTTTC
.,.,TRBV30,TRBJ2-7,CAWSVVGGKWNEQYF,TGTGCCTGGAGTGTCGTAGGGGGAAAGTGGAACGAGCAGTACTTC
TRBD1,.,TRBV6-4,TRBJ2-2,CASSDATGAGELFF,TGTGCCAGCAGTGACGCGACAGGGGCCGGGGAGCTGTTTTTT
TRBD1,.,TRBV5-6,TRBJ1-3,CASRGRTGEDGNTIYF,TGTGCCAGCAGGGGGAGGACAGGGGAAGATGGAAACACCATATATTTT
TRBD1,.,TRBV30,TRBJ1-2,CAWSPGQGIYGYTF,TGTGCCTGGAGCCCAGGACAGGGAATTTATGGCTACACCTTC